The 15 T cell receptor beta chains in this list originate from one sample, sequenced in a study of lymphopenia after photon versus proton radiotherapy (dated by TCRdb to the late 2010s). Library generation was performed with the immunoSEQ multiplex PCR assay. Entries here come from immuneACCESS through TCRdb and include only in-frame sequences with V and J called. Some clones fail to appear in such tables; in the studies checked, an unresolved V gene covers under half of the shortfall, and the cause of the remainder is unknown. Counted in this sample were over 55,000 clones; approximately 87% of them appeared once. The ten largest clones represent 11% of the sample. The input for sequencing was peripheral blood, taken from a patient treated with proton-based radiotherapy. Source of these receptors: a man older than 75 with esophageal cancer.

CDR3 nucleotides: TGTGCCAGCTCACCTTCGACAGGGGGGACTCAGCCCCAGCATTTT. This codes for CASSPSTGGTQPQHF. The chain is built from TRBV18 and TRBJ1-5; 9 nucleotides agree with TRBD1. V trimming: 3 bases; J trimming: 6 bases; junction bases outside the gene matches: 6. CDR3 length equals 15 residues. Germline CDR1 KGHSH, CDR2 LQKENI. The full variable domain, its missing parts supplied by reference TRBV18 and TRBJ1-5, is NAGVMQNPRHLVRRRGQEARLRCSPMKGHSHVYWYRQLPEEGLKFMVYLQKENIIDESGMPKERFSAEFPKEGPSILRIQQVVRGDSAAYFCASSPSTGGTQPQHFGDGTRLSIL.

This rearrangement joins TRBV5-5 to TRBJ2-1, with D uncertain. Trimming pared 4 bases from V and 6 bases from J, leaving 11 bases between. Germline CDR1 reads SGHKS; CDR2 reads YYEKEE (reference sequence). The CDR3 extends over 13 amino acids. CDR3 DNA: TGTGCCAGCAGCCTACCGTACGGCAATGAGCAGTTCTTC. This gives the protein CASSLPYGNEQFF.

This chain links TRBV27 with TRBJ2-7; a weak D match, TRBD2 (6 bases). The CDR3 has 11 amino acids. Trimming removed 8 bases from V and 7 bases from J, with 12 bases in between. Germline assignment: CDR1 MNHEY and CDR2 SMNVEV (reference sequence). The CDR3 reads CASRWGGEQYF. As DNA, the CDR3 is TGTGCCAGCCGTTGGGGAGGAGAGCAGTACTTC.

This chain uses TRBV2 with TRBJ1-1; 7 nucleotides agree with TRBD1. Losses at the gene ends were 5 bases for V and 5 bases for J; bases not matched to a gene: 5. The CDR3 covers 13 residues. The germline CDR1 and CDR2 sequences are SNHLY and FYNNEI. In nucleotides, the CDR3 is TGTGCCAGCAGTAACAGGGGCGGAACTGAAGCTTTCTTT. It encodes CASSNRGGTEAFF.

The V gene is TRBV11-2, the J gene TRBJ1-1; 11 positions agree with TRBD1. Germline V gene sequence: CDR1 SGHAT, CDR2 FQNNGV. This CDR3 has 15 residues. J lost 3 bases, V lost 4 bases, and 4 bases had no gene match. CDR3 sequence: CASSSGQGAYTEAFF. CDR3 in DNA: TGTGCCAGCAGCTCTGGACAGGGGGCTTACACTGAAGCTTTCTTT.

J is TRBJ2-3 and V is TRBV7-2, with D possibly being TRBD1 or TRBD2 (5 bases each). The CDR3 contains 16 residues. Trimming shortened V by 5 bases and J by 6 bases, and 21 bases separated the two germline ends. Germline V gives CDR1 SGHTA, CDR2 FQGNSA. CDR3 region: CASSTLGVAARDTQYF. Written as DNA, the CDR3 is TGTGCCAGCAGCACACTAGGGGTCGCTGCGAGGGATACGCAGTATTTT.

J is TRBJ2-5 and V is TRBV7-9, with TRBD2 matching over 12 bases. Trimming cost V 5 bases and J 7 bases; bases outside gene matches: 17. The germline V gene has CDR1 SEHNR and CDR2 FQNEAQ (reference sequence). The CDR3 is made up of 18 amino acids. DNA for the CDR3: TGTGCCAGCAGCCCGAGGGGGGCTAGCGGGAGGGCCGGGTCGACCCAGTACTTC. It translates to CASSPRGASGRAGSTQYF.

V is TRBV5-6 and J is TRBJ1-2, with D tentatively TRBD1 (5 bases). V was shortened by 5 bases and J by 4 bases, with 18 bases between the two germline ends. This CDR3 region has 15 residues. Germline V CDR1 and CDR2: SGHDT, YYEEEE. CDR3 sequence reads: CASSSPLDGGYGYTF. The DNA of the CDR3 is TGTGCCAGCAGTTCTCCATTGGACGGGGGCTATGGCTACACCTTC.

The chain recombines TRBV19 with TRBJ1-1; D gene ambiguous. The CDR3 is 14 amino acids. Between the trimmed V and J ends, which lost 3 bases and 1 base, there was a span of 9 bases. Germline CDR1 reads LNHDA; CDR2 reads SQIVND (reference sequence). In nucleotides, the CDR3 is TGTGCCAGTAGTATGGATCAGGCGAACACTGAAGCTTTCTTT. Protein product: CASSMDQANTEAFF.

V is TRBV28 and J is TRBJ2-7; D gene ambiguous. CDR1 is MDHEN, CDR2 SYDVKM, per germline. The ends were cut back, 3 bases at V and 6 bases at J, with 12 bases in the middle. The CDR3 totals 13 residues. This chain's CDR3 is CASSLGNMGEQYF. In DNA, the CDR3 is TGTGCCAGCAGTTTGGGTAATATGGGCGAGCAGTACTTC.

With regard to this clone: This sequence may be a read error, since a much larger clone differs from it by one base. The rearrangement joins TRBV27 to TRBJ1-5, with D tentatively TRBD1 (5 bases). V was trimmed by 4 bases and J by 3 bases, leaving 7 bases between them. Germline assignment: CDR1 MNHEY and CDR2 SMNVEV (reference sequence). This CDR3 is 13 amino acids long. CDR3: CASSWGVNQPQHF. The DNA for the CDR3 is TGTGCCAGCAGTTGGGGGGTCAATCAGCCCCAGCATTTT.

This clone was seen only once. The chain combines TRBV6-5 with TRBJ1-2; maybe TRBD1 (5 bases). The germline CDR1 and CDR2 sequences are MNHEY and SVGAGI. This CDR3 has 12 residues. V was cut by 4 bases and J by 4 bases, with 7 bases left in between. The chain's CDR3 is CASSWGGYGYTF. Written as DNA, the CDR3 is TGTGCCAGCAGTTGGGGGGGCTATGGCTACACCTTC.

The V gene is TRBV2, the J gene TRBJ2-7; TRBD2 aligns across 14 bases. Trimming took 4 bases from V and 2 from J; bases not matched to a gene: 1. The CDR3 covers 15 residues. The germline CDR1 and CDR2 sequences are SNHLY and FYNNEI. DNA for the CDR3: TGTGCCAGCAGTGCGACTAGCGGGAGGGCCTACGAGCAGTACTTC. This encodes CASSATSGRAYEQYF.

V usage is TRBV5-1 and J usage is TRBJ2-7, with D maybe TRBD2 (5 bases). The CDR3 runs 15 residues. V was pared by 4 bases and J by 2 bases, with 16 bases between. Germline loops: CDR1 SGHRS, CDR2 YFSETQ. CDR3 protein: CASSPLAGATYEQYF. CDR3 bases: TGCGCCAGCAGCCCTCTAGCAGGAGCAACCTACGAGCAGTACTTC.

This chain joins TRBV19 and TRBJ1-5, with D possibly TRBD1 on 6 matching bases. CDR1 and CDR2 (germline): LNHDA, SQIVND (reference sequence). This CDR3 region has 16 residues. Trimming stripped 3 bases from V and 6 bases from J, with 18 bases between. The CDR3, as DNA: TGTGCCAGTAGTATGATTGGGGAAAGGGGGATTCAGCCCCAGCATTTT. Translated: CASSMIGERGIQPQHF.